This entry lists 2 T cell receptor beta chains sequenced from one sample in a study of T cells in Graves' hyperthyroidism and ophthalmopathy. TCR beta CDR3 region amplification was performed from RNA transcripts. The HTBI primer set served for first-round RT-PCR of the TCR CDR3. TCRdb independently ran MiXCR on the multiplex PCR reads; one entry per CDR3 protein. The sample holds 250,000 or so distinct CDR3 sequences, 13% to 15% seen once. Sequences were obtained from blood. These receptors came from a woman aged 45-60 years with Graves' hyperthyroidism that later progressed to Graves' ophthalmopathy.

The count of this clonotype is one. A much larger clone differs by one base, so this may be a read error. The rearrangement uses TRBV5-1 and TRBJ2-3; D may correspond to TRBD1 or TRBD2 (5 bases each). V was pared by 4 bases and J by 3 bases, with 21 bases between. The CDR3 is 17 amino acids. In germline, CDR1 is SGHRS, CDR2 YFSETQ. The CDR3 protein is CASSIRGVAQSTDTQYF. In DNA form, the CDR3 reads TGCGCCAGCAGCATAAGAGGGGTGGCACAGTCGACAGATACGCAGTATTTT.

As to this clonotype: Just one base apart from a much larger clone, this may be a read error. The chain has TRBV2 and TRBJ2-4; no reliable D call. In germline, CDR1 is SNHLY, CDR2 FYNNEI. The CDR3 totals 15 residues. CDR3: CASSEMGWAKNIQCF. The CDR3 coding sequence is TGTGCCAGCAGTGAAATGGGCTGGGCCAAAAACATTCAGTGCTTC.